A single sample gave rise to the 26 T cell receptor beta chains below, sequenced in a study of T-cell reconstitution after alpha-beta-depleted transplantation in children. Unique molecular identifiers were used to barcode this TCRbeta library. TCRdb itself ran the PCR reads through MiXCR, one entry per CDR3 protein. Seen here are about 290,000 distinct CDR3 sequences, around a tenth observed once, and the top ten hold less than 8%. Sequenced material: PBMCs, taken before TCRalphabeta/CD19-depleted stem cell transplant. The source is a boy in the first two years of life with acute myeloid leukemia, due to receive a stem cell transplant.

The V and J genes are TRBV29-1 and TRBJ2-4; 8 positions agree with TRBD1. V lost 7 bases and J lost 3; bases outside the gene matches: 5. Germline loops: CDR1 SQVTM, CDR2 ANQGSEA. The CDR3 loop spans 13 amino acids. The CDR3 reads CSADTGGKNIQYF. Written as DNA, the CDR3 is TGCAGCGCTGATACAGGGGGCAAAAACATTCAGTACTTC.

This clonotype has ten or more counts. The gene calls are TRBV12-3 or TRBV12-4 and TRBJ1-5, with unresolved D. The V gene lost 1 base and the J gene lost 1 base, with 14 bases spanning the gap. There are 17 residues in the CDR3. The CDR3, as DNA: TGTGCCAGCAGTTTAGGCCCGCGGGGAGAAAGCAATCAGCCCCAGCATTTT. Residues: CASSLGPRGESNQPQHF.

Points on this clonotype: A much larger clone differs by one base, so this may be a read error. The rearrangement joins TRBV28 to TRBJ2-1, with D perhaps TRBD2 (6 bases). CDR1 is MDHEN, CDR2 SYDVKM, per germline. V lost 3 bases and J lost 3, with 15 bases in between. The CDR3 extends over 16 amino acids. Here the CDR3 DNA reads TGTGCCAGCAGTTTCAAGCGGGTTCCCTACTACAATGAGCAGTTCTTC. Translation: CASSFKRVPYYNEQFF.

The chain combines TRBV5-1 with TRBJ2-7; perhaps TRBD2 as D (7 bases). The V end lost 5 bases, the J end lost 3 bases, and 12 bases lay between the germline ends. CDR1 is SGHRS, CDR2 YFSETQ, per germline. This CDR3 spans 13 amino acids. CDR3 sequence (DNA): TGCGCCAGCAGTGGGGGGGGCCTCTACGAGCAGTACTTC. Translated, it gives CASSGGGLYEQYF.

This clonotype was counted a few times. V is TRBV7-3 and J is TRBJ2-1; 13 positions match TRBD2. This CDR3 spans 16 amino acids. V trimming: 4 bases; J trimming: 2 bases; junction bases outside the gene matches: 2. Germline CDR1 is SGHTA and CDR2 is FQGTGA. This chain's CDR3 is CASSYGLAGAYNEQFF. CDR3 sequence (DNA): TGTGCCAGCAGCTATGGACTAGCGGGAGCCTACAATGAGCAGTTCTTC. Complete variable domain (other parts from reference TRBV7-3 and TRBJ2-1): GAGVSQTPSNKVTEKGKYVELRCDPISGHTALYWYRQSLGQGPEFLIYFQGTGAADDSGLPNDRFFAVRPEGSVSTLKIQRTERGDSAVYLCASSYGLAGAYNEQFFGPGTRLTVL.

This clonotype came up many times. The V gene is TRBV19, the J gene TRBJ2-6; TRBD1 or TRBD2 may be the D gene (5 bases each). Germline CDR1 and CDR2: LNHDA and SQIVND (reference sequence). With 3 bases removed from V and 0 bases from J, the gap between germline ends came to 15 bases. This CDR3 is 18 amino acids long. The CDR3 sequence: CASSIPRGALSGANVLTF. The CDR3 coding sequence is TGTGCCAGTAGTATCCCGAGGGGTGCACTCTCTGGGGCCAACGTCCTGACTTTC.

This clonotype was detected only a few times. This chain uses TRBV10-3 with TRBJ2-7; 9 nucleotides align to TRBD1. Germline trimming cut 4 bases from V and 2 bases from J; bases unmatched to any gene: 6. CDR3 length: 15 residues. Per germline, CDR1 ENHRY and CDR2 SYGVKD. The CDR3 DNA sequence: TGTGCCATCAGTGGGGGACAGGGCGCAACCTACGAGCAGTACTTC. Translated: CAISGGQGATYEQYF.

This clonotype was counted ten times or more. The CDR3 DNA is TGTGCTGGTGGGGACTCTAGCACAGATACGCAGTATTTT. Encoded protein: CAGGDSSTDTQYF. The rearrangement uses TRBV15 and TRBJ2-3; the D gene is possibly TRBD2 (6 bases). Germline CDR1 and CDR2: LNHNV and YYDKDF (reference sequence). The CDR3 runs to 13 residues.

This clonotype was detected many times. This sequence joins TRBV27 and TRBJ2-7; unclear D gene. Trimming removed 2 bases at V and 2 bases at J, with 7 bases between. The CDR3 is 13 residues long. Germline CDR1 and CDR2: MNHEY and SMNVEV (reference sequence). This CDR3 reads CASSLQATYEQYF. CDR3 DNA: TGTGCCAGCAGTTTACAGGCCACCTACGAGCAGTACTTC.

The rearrangement joins TRBV20-1 to TRBJ1-5; tentatively, D is TRBD1 (5 bases). The V end lost 1 base, the J end lost 1 base, and 5 bases lay between the germline ends. The CDR3 spans 13 residues. The germline V gene has CDR1 DFQATT and CDR2 SNEGSKA (reference sequence). In DNA form, the CDR3 reads TGCAGTGCTAGAGGACAGAGCAATCAGCCCCAGCATTTT. This codes for CSARGQSNQPQHF.

This clonotype came up many times. The V and J genes are TRBV10-3 and TRBJ1-2, with a weak D call TRBD1 (6 bases). Germline V lookup: CDR1 ENHRY, CDR2 SYGVKD. Trimming cost V 2 bases and J 3 bases, with 13 bases left between them. This CDR3 has 15 amino acids. The CDR3 DNA reads TGTGCCATCAGTGAGCGGGCAGGGGTCGACTATGGCTACACCTTC. Amino acids: CAISERAGVDYGYTF.

This clonotype was seen a few times. This chain joins TRBV28 and TRBJ1-1, with TRBD1 matching over 9 bases. The CDR3 is made up of 14 amino acids. Germline V gene sequence: CDR1 MDHEN, CDR2 SYDVKM. Germline trimming cut 6 bases from V and 6 bases from J; bases unmatched to any gene: 8. The CDR3 loop reads CASRPQGAYSEAFF. CDR3 nucleotides: TGTGCCAGCAGGCCACAGGGGGCTTACTCTGAAGCTTTCTTT.

The sample holds many counts of this clonotype. The rearrangement joins TRBV12-3 or TRBV12-4 to TRBJ2-5; 15 positions agree with TRBD2. V shed 3 bases, J shed 5 bases, and the junction held 1 base outside the gene matches. This CDR3 has 15 amino acids. CDR3 amino acids: CASSFGTSGGETQYF. DNA of the CDR3: TGTGCCAGCAGTTTTGGGACTAGCGGGGGGGAGACCCAGTACTTC.

As for this clonotype: A clone one base away is much larger, so this may be a read error. The chain uses TRBV6-2 or TRBV6-3 and TRBJ2-3; D unclear. CDR3 size: 13 residues. The germline V gene encodes CDR1 MNHEY and CDR2 SVGEGT. V was pared by 7 bases and J by 1 base, with 9 bases between. The CDR3 is CASKDQCTDTQYF. In nucleotides, the CDR3 is TGTGCCAGCAAAGACCAATGCACAGATACGCAGTATTTT.

This clonotype has ten or more counts. The chain is built from TRBV2 and TRBJ2-7; D gene uncertain. V gave up 6 bases and J gave up 4 bases, with 25 bases separating them. CDR3 length: 17 residues. Germline V gene sequence: CDR1 SNHLY, CDR2 FYNNEI. CDR3 protein: CASSVTPNRPLPYEQYF. The CDR3 DNA follows: TGTGCCAGCAGCGTAACGCCAAACCGGCCGCTCCCGTACGAGCAGTACTTC.

At least ten counts were recorded for this clonotype. The rearrangement joins TRBV6-5 to TRBJ2-7; either TRBD1 or TRBD2 may fit D (5 bases each). The germline V gene has CDR1 MNHEY and CDR2 SVGAGI. The CDR3 consists of 14 residues. The germline V and J ends were trimmed by 6 bases and 2 bases, with 14 bases remaining between them. The CDR3 DNA sequence: TGTGCCAGCAGGGGGGTGGCGGACGCCTACGAGCAGTACTTC. Translated: CASRGVADAYEQYF.

This clonotype has a handful of counts. CDR3: CASSRLGRGYSYNEQFF. Written as DNA, the CDR3 is TGTGCCAGCAGCAGACTCGGACGTGGATACTCCTACAATGAGCAGTTCTTC. The chain combines TRBV7-3 with TRBJ2-1; D unclear. The CDR3 spans 17 residues. Deletions cut 5 bases from V and 0 bases from J, with 17 bases between. Germline CDR1 is SGHTA and CDR2 is FQGTGA.

This clonotype has ten or more counts. The chain uses TRBV12-3 or TRBV12-4 and TRBJ2-7; 9 nucleotides match TRBD1. This CDR3 comprises 14 residues. J gave up 5 bases and V 6 bases, and 8 bases lay outside the gene matches. The CDR3 DNA is TGTGCCAGCAGCCCGGGACAGGGATTTCACGAGCAGTACTTC. This encodes CASSPGQGFHEQYF.

A few counts support this clonotype. The chain carries TRBV6-1 and TRBJ1-1; D may be TRBD1 (5 bases). There are 15 residues in the CDR3. Between the trimmed V and J ends, which lost 7 bases and 5 bases, there was a span of 20 bases. Germline CDR1 and CDR2: MNHNS and SASEGT. CDR3 protein: CASTPRGQGGTEAFF. In DNA form, the CDR3 reads TGTGCCAGCACCCCGCGGGGCCAGGGTGGGACTGAAGCTTTCTTT.

In this sample, this clonotype turned up many times. The V and J genes are TRBV7-3 and TRBJ2-1; maybe TRBD1 (5 bases). V lost 0 bases and J 12 bases, leaving 12 bases between the germline ends. The CDR3 spans 13 residues. Germline V gene lookup returns CDR1 SGHTA and CDR2 FQGTGA. CDR3: CASSLTLQGGQFF. The CDR3 coding sequence is TGTGCCAGCAGCTTAACACTCCAGGGCGGGCAGTTCTTC.

This clonotype was recorded many times. The chain's CDR3 is CASSRQGDRQETQYF. In DNA, the CDR3 is TGCGCCAGCAGTCGGCAGGGAGATCGGCAAGAGACCCAGTACTTC. The rearrangement uses TRBV4-3 and TRBJ2-5; D tentatively fits TRBD1 or TRBD2 (5 bases each). The germline V and J ends were trimmed by 6 bases and 2 bases, with 16 bases remaining between them. CDR3 length: 15 residues. Germline CDR1 is LGHNA and CDR2 is YSLEER.

Comment on this clonotype: A read error is possible here, since a much larger clone lies one base away. V and J are TRBV29-1 and TRBJ2-7, with 12 bases identical to TRBD2. Germline V gene sequence: CDR1 SQVTM, CDR2 ANQGSEA. With 6 bases clipped from V and 7 bases from J, the junction kept 10 bases outside the gene matches. The CDR3 has 14 amino acids. CDR3: CSVALTSGSREQYF. The CDR3 bases are TGCAGCGTGGCCCTGACTAGCGGGAGCCGAGAGCAGTACTTC.

This clonotype was detected ten times or more. This chain links TRBV9 with TRBJ2-1; D may be TRBD1 (6 bases). With 4 bases removed from V and 0 bases from J, the gap between germline ends came to 11 bases. The CDR3 has 15 amino acids. CDR1 and CDR2 from the germline V gene are SGDLS and YYNGEE. The DNA of the CDR3 is TGTGCCAGCAGCCCCCAGACAGGCTCCTACAATGAGCAGTTCTTC. It encodes CASSPQTGSYNEQFF.

This clonotype was detected many times. The rearrangement uses TRBV28 and TRBJ2-1, with D possibly matching TRBD1 (5 bases). The germline V gene encodes CDR1 MDHEN and CDR2 SYDVKM. This CDR3 is 14 amino acids long. With 3 bases removed from V and 7 bases from J, the gap between germline ends came to 13 bases. The DNA of the CDR3 is TGTGCCAGCAGTTTCGGCAGGGTCCCTAATGAGCAGTTCTTC. Encoded protein: CASSFGRVPNEQFF. The full variable domain, with the rest looked up from reference TRBV28 and TRBJ2-1, is DVKVTQSSRYLVKRTGEKVFLECVQDMDHENMFWYRQDPGLGLRLIYFSYDVKMKEKGDIPEGYSVSREKKERFSLILESASTNQTSMYLCASSFGRVPNEQFFGPGTRLTVL.

At least ten counts were recorded for this clonotype. The rearrangement joins TRBV11-2 to TRBJ2-2; D is tentatively TRBD1 or TRBD2 (5 bases each). Trimming removed 4 bases at V and 7 bases at J, with 13 bases between. Germline CDR1 reads SGHAT; CDR2 reads FQNNGV. The CDR3 spans 14 residues. This CDR3 is CASSSYGASGELFF. The CDR3, as DNA: TGTGCCAGCAGCTCTTACGGGGCAAGCGGGGAGCTGTTTTTT.

This clonotype was detected many times. V usage is TRBV20-1 and J usage is TRBJ1-1, with a weak D call TRBD1 (5 bases). Germline loops: CDR1 DFQATT, CDR2 SNEGSKA (reference sequence). The CDR3 length is 15 residues. V lost 2 bases to trimming and J lost 0 bases, with 13 bases between them. CDR3 in amino acids: CSARIREGMNTEAFF. The DNA for the CDR3 is TGCAGTGCTAGAATCAGGGAGGGGATGAACACTGAAGCTTTCTTT.